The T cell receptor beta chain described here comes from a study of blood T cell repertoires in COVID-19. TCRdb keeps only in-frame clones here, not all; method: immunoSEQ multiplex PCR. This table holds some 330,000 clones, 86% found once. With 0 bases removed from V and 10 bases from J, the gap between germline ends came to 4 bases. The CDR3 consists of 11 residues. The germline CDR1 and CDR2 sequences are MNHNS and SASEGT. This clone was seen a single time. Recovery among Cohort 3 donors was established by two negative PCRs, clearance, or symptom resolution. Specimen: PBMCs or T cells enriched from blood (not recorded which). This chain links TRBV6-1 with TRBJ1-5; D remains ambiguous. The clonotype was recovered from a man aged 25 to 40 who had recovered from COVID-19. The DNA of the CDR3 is TGTGCCAGCAGTGAAGCCCAACCCCAGCATTTT. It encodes CASSEAQPQHF.